The 10 T cell receptor beta chains presented below share a single source sample, sequenced in a study of T cell repertoires in cytomegalovirus infection. TCRdb passed the reads through MiXCR, listing each CDR3 protein once. The sample includes around 530,000 distinct CDR3 sequences, 26% of them seen just once. Sequencing used PBMCs. All receptors come from a human donor in good health (CMV status not recorded). Some clones in this sample may be carry-over from other donors' samples.

V usage is TRBV27 and J usage is TRBJ2-3; D is unclear. Germline V gives CDR1 MNHEY, CDR2 SMNVEV (reference sequence). The CDR3 extends over 12 amino acids. The V gene lost 5 bases and the J gene lost 7 bases, with 10 bases spanning the gap. The CDR3 DNA sequence: TGTGCCAGCAGTCCGCAATCTAATACGCAGTATTTT. Protein: CASSPQSNTQYF.

This clonotype came up many times. The chain employs TRBV7-9 and TRBJ1-2; TRBD1 aligns across 7 bases. V was pared by 5 bases and J by 0 bases, with 6 bases of the junction left unmatched. Germline CDR1 reads SEHNR; CDR2 reads FQNEAQ (reference sequence). The CDR3 length is 15 residues. CDR3 nucleotides: TGTGCCAGCAGCCCAGGGACAGAAGCTAACTATGGCTACACCTTC. Protein: CASSPGTEANYGYTF.

The chain carries TRBV28 and TRBJ2-1; TRBD2 matches at 7 bases. This CDR3 has 14 residues. Germline V gene data show CDR1 as MDHEN and CDR2 as SYDVKM. Losses at the gene ends were 3 bases for V and 8 bases for J; bases not matched to a gene: 7. The CDR3 DNA sequence: TGTGCCAGCAGTTTGGCGGGAGCATACGATGAGCAGTTCTTC. It codes for CASSLAGAYDEQFF.

This clonotype has only a few counts. The CDR3 DNA reads as TGCGCCAGCAGCTTGGCAGCCTCTCCCATGACTAACTATGGCTACACCTTC. Encoded protein: CASSLAASPMTNYGYTF. The V gene is TRBV5-1, the J gene TRBJ1-2; D uncertain. Trimming left V 0 bases short and J 0 bases short, with 15 bases between. This CDR3 is built from 17 residues. In germline, CDR1 is SGHRS, CDR2 YFSETQ.

This clonotype was counted at least ten times. J is TRBJ2-1 and V is TRBV7-3; 8 bases are a match to TRBD1. V shed 5 bases, J shed 6 bases, and the junction held 9 bases outside the gene matches. The CDR3 consists of 15 residues. Per the germline V gene, CDR1 is SGHTA and CDR2 is FQGTGA. For the CDR3, the DNA is TGTGCCAGCAGCGCCACGGGACAGGAGGGCAATGAGCAGTTCTTC. Protein product: CASSATGQEGNEQFF.

In this sample, this clonotype turned up a few times. The chain combines TRBV12-3 or TRBV12-4 with TRBJ1-2; TRBD1 matches 8 bases. This CDR3 contains 14 residues. The J segment lost 4 bases and the V segment lost 4 bases, leaving 5 bases of the junction unmatched. DNA for the CDR3: TGTGCCAGCAGTTCCGGGACAGGCATCTATGGCTACACCTTC. This sequence encodes CASSSGTGIYGYTF.

This clonotype has ten or more counts. The chain is built from TRBV7-2 and TRBJ2-7; 8 nucleotides match TRBD1. Germline trimming cut 7 bases from V and 0 bases from J; bases unmatched to any gene: 8. The germline gives CDR1 SGHTA, CDR2 FQGNSA. The CDR3 runs 15 residues. The CDR3 DNA follows: TGTGCCAGCAAAAGGACAGGGCAAAGCTCCTACGAGCAGTACTTC. This translates into CASKRTGQSSYEQYF.

This clonotype came up a few times. J is TRBJ2-1 and V is TRBV11-3; 7 positions match TRBD2. Germline CDR1 SGHNT, CDR2 YENEEA. Losses at the gene ends were 3 bases for V and 5 bases for J; bases not matched to a gene: 7. The CDR3 consists of 15 residues. CDR3 loop: CASSFFSGHNNEQFF. Written as DNA, the CDR3 is TGTGCCAGCAGCTTCTTTAGCGGGCACAACAATGAGCAGTTCTTC.

V gene TRBV28 combines with J gene TRBJ2-3; D is unresolved. Trimming left V 5 bases short and J 3 bases short, with 6 bases between. The CDR3 is made up of 12 amino acids. Germline CDR1 is MDHEN and CDR2 is SYDVKM. CDR3 nucleotide sequence: TGTGCCAGCAGTACAGATACAGATACGCAGTATTTT. This gives the protein CASSTDTDTQYF.

The V and J genes are TRBV5-1 and TRBJ2-2; D remains ambiguous. The CDR3 has 17 amino acids. Trimming pared 0 bases from V and 6 bases from J, leaving 18 bases between. Germline V gene data show CDR1 as SGHRS and CDR2 as YFSETQ. CDR3 sequence: CASSLALSGSSSGELFF. CDR3 nucleotides: TGCGCCAGCAGCTTGGCCCTCAGTGGTAGTTCTTCCGGGGAGCTGTTTTTT.